The 10 T cell receptor beta chains listed next were all sequenced from one sample in a study of T cells after yellow fever vaccination. Using its own MiXCR run on the 5' RACE reads, TCRdb lists one record per CDR3 protein. The sample contains approximately 170,000 distinct CDR3 sequences, approximately 10% of which appear only once. This specimen consisted of CD8+ T cells sorted from PBMCs, obtained 15 days after the yellow fever booster vaccination. These receptor sequences come from a man younger than 35 who received the YFV17D yellow fever vaccine.

The chain joins TRBV4-2 to TRBJ2-1; 11 bases are a match to TRBD2. In germline, CDR1 is LGHNA, CDR2 YNFKEQ. Germline trimming cut 3 bases from V and 2 bases from J; bases unmatched to any gene: 3. The CDR3 runs to 16 residues. In DNA form, the CDR3 reads TGTGCCAGCAGCCAGATAGCGGGGGGGACCTACAATGAGCAGTTCTTC. Its translation: CASSQIAGGTYNEQFF.

This clonotype came up many times. This chain joins TRBV27 and TRBJ2-2, with a weak D call TRBD2 (6 bases). The CDR3 has 14 residues. CDR1 and CDR2 (germline): MNHEY, SMNVEV (reference sequence). V dropped 5 bases and J dropped 3 bases, with 10 bases sitting between them. CDR3: CASSLGLYTGELFF. CDR3 in DNA: TGTGCCAGCAGTCTGGGACTGTACACCGGGGAGCTGTTTTTT.

This clonotype has just a few counts. The gene calls are TRBV6-5 and TRBJ2-7; D unclear. The V end lost 0 bases, the J end lost 0 bases, and 6 bases lay between the germline ends. CDR3 length: 14 residues. Germline assignment: CDR1 MNHEY and CDR2 SVGAGI. In DNA, the CDR3 is TGTGCCAGCAGTTACTCCCCAGCCTCCTACGAGCAGTACGTC. The encoded protein is CASSYSPASYEQYV.

The genes are TRBV30 and TRBJ2-1, with unresolved D. V gave up 4 bases and J gave up 7 bases, with 11 bases separating them. This CDR3 spans 12 amino acids. The germline CDR1 and CDR2 sequences are GTSNPN and SVGIG (reference sequence). CDR3: CAWNTFRNEQFF. CDR3 in DNA: TGTGCCTGGAACACCTTCAGGAATGAGCAGTTCTTC.

The genes are TRBV12-5 and TRBJ2-2; D not certain. This CDR3 is 12 amino acids long. Germline assignment: CDR1 LGHNT and CDR2 FRNRAP. Deletions cut 5 bases from V and 0 bases from J, with 1 base between. CDR3 in DNA: TGTGCTAGTGGTCCGAACACCGGGGAGCTGTTTTTT. This translates into CASGPNTGELFF. Drawing the rest from reference TRBV12-5 and TRBJ2-2, the complete variable domain is DARVTQTPRHKVTEMGQEVTMRCQPILGHNTVFWYRQTMMQGLELLAYFRNRAPLDDSGMPKDRFSAEMPDATLATLKIQPSEPRDSAVYFCASGPNTGELFFGEGSRLTVL.

The chain combines TRBV6-5 with TRBJ2-5; tentatively, D is TRBD2 (5 bases). CDR1 and CDR2 from the germline V gene are MNHEY and SVGAGI. This CDR3 has 15 amino acids. Trimming took 4 bases from V and 10 from J, leaving 22 bases between them. CDR3 residues: CASSSTRPLKRGQYF. The DNA for the CDR3 is TGTGCCAGCAGTTCCACCCGGCCACTCAAACGGGGCCAGTACTTC.

The rearrangement uses TRBV27 and TRBJ1-1; a weak D match, TRBD1 (5 bases). This CDR3 is built from 14 residues. Germline-derived CDR1 and CDR2 are MNHEY and SMNVEV (reference sequence). V lost 9 bases, J lost 2 bases, and 16 bases lay in between. The CDR3 DNA reads TGTGCCAGTCCAAGCAGGGTACTAAACACTGAAGCTTTCTTT. Translating it yields CASPSRVLNTEAFF.

At least ten counts were recorded for this clonotype. One junction end does not reproduce the germline sequence, and a read error may be involved. The chain has TRBV7-2 and TRBJ1-5; unclear D gene. Germline V gene lookup returns CDR1 SGHTA and CDR2 FQGNSA. The CDR3 has 14 residues. The CDR3 DNA reads as TGTGCCAGCAGCTTCGGTCCTAGCACTCAGCCCCAGCATTTT. Translating it yields CASSFGPSTQPQHF.

In this sample, this clonotype turned up a few times. The rearrangement links TRBV4-3 to TRBJ2-2, with D possibly TRBD1 on 5 matching bases. In germline, CDR1 is LGHNA, CDR2 YSLEER. The CDR3 sequence is 14 residues long. Trimming removed 2 bases from V and 5 bases from J, with 9 bases in between. The CDR3: CASSQRTLTGELFF. In DNA, the CDR3 is TGCGCCAGCAGCCAACGGACATTAACCGGGGAGCTGTTTTTT.

The J gene is TRBJ2-3, the V gene TRBV5-1, with TRBD2 matching over 11 bases. Germline CDR1 reads SGHRS; CDR2 reads YFSETQ. The ends lost 2 bases at V and 3 bases at J; junction bases unmatched: 5. The CDR3 is made up of 16 amino acids. CDR3 DNA: TGCGCCAGCAGCTTATTTCTAGCGGGGGGAACAGATACGCAGTATTTT. It translates to CASSLFLAGGTDTQYF.